This is a list of T cell receptor beta chains from one sample in a study of T-cell memory formation after mild COVID-19. TCRdb processed the 5' RACE reads anew with MiXCR; each CDR3 protein has one entry. The repertoire holds hundreds of thousands of distinct CDR3 sequences, with around a quarter as singletons. Source material: PBMCs or a T cell subset sorted from them (not recorded which). The receptors shown here come from an adult woman who had mild COVID-19 (a few samples of this study predate the infection). Cell type and time point are not known. CDR3s include the opening cysteine and the closing phenylalanine or tryptophan. The order of the fields is V gene, clone size, J gene, D gene, CDR3 protein, CDR3 DNA. D genes are given only for firm matches. Only some rows state a clone size, as once, few, many or a class for expanded clones.

>TRBV7-6|NA|TRBJ1-4|NA
CASSSGLEGGLFF
TGTGCCAGCAGCTCCGGATTGGAGGGTGGACTGTTTTTT
>TRBV11-3|once|TRBJ2-1|NA
CASSGDRDRGPNEQFF
TGTGCCAGCAGTGGGGACCGGGACCGGGGCCCCAATGAGCAGTTCTTC
>TRBV6-2/TRBV6-3|NA|TRBJ1-1|NA
CASTTSSGSPEAFF
TGTGCCAGCACCACCTCCTCGGGGTCCCCTGAAGCTTTCTTT
>TRBV3-1|few|TRBJ2-1|NA
CASSPGARSGNEQFF
TGTGCCAGCAGCCCCGGGGCGAGATCTGGAAATGAGCAGTTCTTC
>TRBV9|NA|TRBJ2-7|NA
CASSVESGATYEQYF
TGTGCCAGCAGCGTAGAATCGGGAGCTACCTACGAGCAGTACTTC
>TRBV5-1|few|TRBJ2-1|NA
CASSYGQNSYNEQFF
TGCGCCAGCAGTTATGGACAGAACTCCTACAATGAGCAGTTCTTC
>TRBV7-2|NA|TRBJ1-1|NA
CASSRQSLSGTEAFF
TGTGCCAGCAGCCGACAGAGTTTGAGTGGCACTGAAGCTTTCTTT
>TRBV27|few|TRBJ2-5|NA
CASSRTGDGQETQYF
TGTGCCAGCAGCCGGACCGGAGACGGCCAAGAGACCCAGTACTTC
>TRBV12-3/TRBV12-4|NA|TRBJ2-2|NA
CASSPTGTPNTGEMFF
TGTGCCAGCAGTCCCACCGGGACTCCAAACACCGGGGAGATGTTTTTT
>TRBV7-8|NA|TRBJ2-1|NA
CASSRGQSDNEQFF
TGTGCCAGCAGCCGGGGACAAAGCGACAATGAGCAGTTCTTC
>TRBV4-2|many|TRBJ2-7|TRBD2
CASSQDGLAGGSYEQYF
TGTGCCAGCAGCCAAGACGGACTAGCGGGAGGGTCCTACGAGCAGTACTTC
>TRBV12-3/TRBV12-4|NA|TRBJ2-1|NA
CASSPGGRAVGVEFF
TGTGCCAGCAGCCCCGGAGGGAGAGCAGTCGGAGTCGAGTTCTTC
>TRBV3-1|few|TRBJ2-7|NA
CASSPSPTVSYEQYF
TGTGCCAGCAGCCCCTCTCCGACAGTCTCCTACGAGCAGTACTTC
>TRBV7-9|few|TRBJ1-4|NA
CASSLGVTVATNEKLFF
TGTGCCAGCAGCTTAGGGGTGACCGTAGCAACTAATGAAAAACTGTTTTTT
>TRBV6-5|NA|TRBJ2-7|NA
CASSQATSGSYEQYF
TGTGCCAGCAGTCAAGCAACCTCGGGCTCCTACGAGCAGTACTTC
>TRBV12-3/TRBV12-4|few|TRBJ2-1|TRBD2
CASRNGTSGGNEQFF
TGTGCCAGCAGAAACGGGACTAGCGGGGGAAATGAGCAGTTCTTC
>TRBV20-1|few|TRBJ2-3|TRBD2
CSAPPGGAIDTQYF
TGCAGTGCTCCCCCGGGGGGGGCCATTGATACGCAGTATTTT
>TRBV9|NA|TRBJ2-2|TRBD1
CASSVAKGTGGTGELFF
TGTGCCAGCAGCGTAGCAAAAGGGACAGGGGGCACCGGGGAGCTGTTTTTT
>TRBV7-2|few|TRBJ1-1|NA
CASSSPPKAEAFF
TGTGCCAGCAGCTCCCCACCCAAGGCTGAAGCTTTCTTT
>TRBV5-1|many|TRBJ2-2|NA
CASSLPGAANTGELFF
TGCGCCAGCAGCTTACCCGGGGCGGCGAACACCGGGGAGCTGTTTTTT
>TRBV6-2/TRBV6-3|NA|TRBJ2-1|NA
CASSKDGVSNEQFF
TGTGCCAGCAGTAAAGATGGAGTCAGCAATGAGCAGTTCTTC
>TRBV3-1|NA|TRBJ2-4|NA
CASSQDSKNIQYF
TGTGCCAGCAGCCAAGATTCGAAAAACATTCAGTACTTC
>TRBV7-2|NA|TRBJ2-5|NA
CASSLVGGRGQETQYF
TGTGCCAGCAGCTTAGTGGGCGGAAGGGGTCAAGAGACCCAGTACTTC
>TRBV5-1|few|TRBJ1-1|TRBD1
CASSLVPGGTGNTEAFF
TGCGCCAGCAGCTTGGTCCCCGGGGGGACAGGGAACACTGAAGCTTTCTTT
>TRBV7-2|NA|TRBJ2-1|NA
CASSLRRNDEQFF
TGTGCCAGCAGCTTGAGGCGTAACGATGAGCAGTTCTTC
>TRBV5-5|NA|TRBJ2-7|TRBD2
CASRRLAGPYEQYF
TGTGCCAGCAGGAGACTAGCGGGTCCCTACGAGCAGTACTTC
>TRBV29-1|few|TRBJ2-7|NA
CSGTIGYEQYF
TGCAGCGGGACGATCGGCTACGAGCAGTACTTC
>TRBV12-3/TRBV12-4|few|TRBJ1-5|TRBD1
CASSWGQGSNQPQHF
TGTGCCAGCAGTTGGGGACAGGGTAGCAATCAGCCCCAGCATTTT
>TRBV7-9|few|TRBJ2-7|TRBD1
CASSLLSGTGSYEQYF
TGTGCCAGCAGCTTACTTTCCGGGACAGGATCCTACGAGCAGTACTTC
>TRBV15|NA|TRBJ2-3|NA
CATRGGRLPISTDTQYF
TGTGCCACCAGGGGAGGTCGACTCCCGATTAGCACAGATACGCAGTATTTT
>TRBV4-2|NA|TRBJ1-6|TRBD1
CASSNSGQANSPLHF
TGTGCCAGCAGCAACTCGGGACAGGCCAATTCACCCCTCCACTTT
>TRBV6-6|NA|TRBJ2-3|TRBD1
CASSYGGQSTDTQYF
TGTGCCAGCAGTTACGGGGGACAGTCCACAGATACGCAGTATTTT
>TRBV7-9|few|TRBJ2-7|TRBD1
CASSSTDRGLHSEQYF
TGTGCCAGCAGCTCGACCGACAGGGGCCTACATAGCGAGCAGTACTTC
>TRBV7-9|few|TRBJ2-2|TRBD1
CARAQGVDTGELFF
TGTGCCAGAGCACAGGGGGTCGACACCGGGGAGCTGTTTTTT
>TRBV7-2|many|TRBJ2-1|TRBD1
CASSPAGGSYNEQFF
TGTGCCAGCAGCCCCGCAGGGGGCTCCTACAATGAGCAGTTCTTC
>TRBV7-8|NA|TRBJ2-7|NA
CASSFLGGAGEQYF
TGTGCCAGCAGCTTTTTAGGCGGGGCGGGGGAGCAGTACTTC
>TRBV11-2|few|TRBJ2-3|NA
CASSLVRGRRDTDTQYF
TGTGCCAGCAGCTTAGTTCGCGGACGGAGGGACACAGATACGCAGTATTTT
>TRBV30|many|TRBJ2-3|NA
CAWSVRERDTQYF
TGTGCCTGGAGTGTACGGGAGAGGGATACGCAGTATTTT
>TRBV6-2/TRBV6-3|many|TRBJ2-2|TRBD2
CASSTRLAGGGPGELFF
TGTGCCAGCAGTACCCGACTAGCGGGGGGCGGTCCGGGGGAGCTGTTTTTT
>TRBV4-2|NA|TRBJ1-1|NA
CASSPTGETEAFF
TGTGCCAGCAGCCCGACCGGAGAAACTGAAGCTTTCTTT
>TRBV6-5|many|TRBJ1-6|TRBD1
CASTVTGAGFNSPLHF
TGTGCCAGCACCGTAACAGGGGCCGGGTTCAATTCACCCCTCCACTTT
>TRBV6-5|NA|TRBJ2-5|NA
CASSYFPQETQYF
TGTGCCAGCAGTTACTTCCCCCAAGAGACCCAGTACTTC
>TRBV24-1|few|TRBJ2-7|NA
CATSDGGDSYEQYF
TGTGCCACCAGTGATGGGGGTGACTCCTACGAGCAGTACTTC
>TRBV4-2|NA|TRBJ2-7|NA
CASSQDEGRAFNEQYF
TGTGCCAGCAGCCAAGATGAAGGCAGGGCTTTTAACGAGCAGTACTTC
>TRBV12-3/TRBV12-4|NA|TRBJ1-1|NA
CASSLKGEAFF
TGTGCCAGCAGTTTGAAGGGGGAAGCTTTCTTT
>TRBV30|many|TRBJ1-6|NA
CAWSVQVIGNNSPLHF
TGTGCCTGGAGTGTTCAGGTTATTGGAAATAATTCACCCCTCCACTTT
>TRBV19|many|TRBJ1-2|NA
CASSSQGRRGYTF
TGTGCCAGTAGTAGCCAGGGAAGACGAGGCTACACCTTC
>TRBV7-9|NA|TRBJ2-2|NA
CASSSLGGRNTGELFF
TGTGCCAGCAGCTCGCTGGGGGGGCGGAACACCGGGGAGCTGTTTTTT
>TRBV7-2|NA|TRBJ2-7|TRBD2
CASSLAPGLAGLSYEQYF
TGTGCCAGCAGCTTAGCCCCGGGACTAGCGGGGTTGTCCTACGAGCAGTACTTC
>TRBV7-9|few|TRBJ1-2|TRBD1
CASRDTGGIYYGYTF
TGTGCCAGCAGGGACACAGGGGGCATTTACTATGGCTACACCTTC
>TRBV6-5|few|TRBJ1-1|NA
CASKTGQLMNTEAFF
TGTGCCAGCAAAACCGGACAGCTCATGAACACTGAAGCTTTCTTT
>TRBV6-1|NA|TRBJ2-7|TRBD1
CASSKQGYSEQYF
TGTGCCAGCAGTAAACAGGGGTACTCCGAGCAGTACTTC
>TRBV5-1|NA|TRBJ2-7|TRBD1
CASRKTGTYEQYF
TGCGCCAGCAGGAAGACAGGGACCTACGAGCAGTACTTC
>TRBV7-9|NA|TRBJ1-5|NA
CASSSPGENQPQHF
TGTGCCAGCAGCTCCCCAGGGGAGAATCAGCCCCAGCATTTT
>TRBV7-9|few|TRBJ2-7|TRBD1
CASSVPGQSYEQYF
TGTGCCAGCAGCGTCCCGGGACAGTCCTACGAGCAGTACTTC
>TRBV7-2|few|TRBJ2-7|TRBD1
CASSRQGDSKTYF
TGTGCCAGCAGTCGCCAGGGGGATTCCAAAACGTACTTC
>TRBV12-3/TRBV12-4|few|TRBJ1-6|NA
CASSLRVISPLHF
TGTGCCAGCAGTTTACGGGTTATTTCACCCCTCCACTTT
>TRBV7-9|many|TRBJ2-5|NA
CASEQETQYF
TGTGCCAGCGAGCAAGAGACCCAGTACTTC
>TRBV4-1|NA|TRBJ1-4|TRBD1
CASSRGQGAKYEKLFF
TGCGCCAGCAGCCGAGGACAGGGGGCGAAATATGAAAAACTGTTTTTT